Listed below are T cell receptor beta chains from one sample, sequenced in a study of cytomegalovirus exposure and HLA in healthy donors. The repertoire was sequenced with immunoSEQ multiplex PCR; TCRdb's copy has only in-frame clones and lacks some. Found here are 200,000 to 250,000 clones, roughly 80% of them singletons; the top ten hold around 1.4%. Sequencing input: PBMCs. Every receptor here comes from a girl aged 10-17 years in good health and CMV-seronegative. Each CDR3 is given with its conserved first and last residue. A D gene is named only where the DNA matches it firmly. Rows give clone size only sometimes, using once, few, many, or a class for an expanded clone.

abundance | d_gene | j_gene | v_gene | CDR3aa | CDR3nt
- | - | TRBJ2-1 | TRBV28 | CASSLRGLGKGEQFF | TGTGCCAGCAGTTTGCGGGGTTTGGGGAAGGGTGAGCAGTTCTTC
- | - | TRBJ1-2 | TRBV4-1 | CASSQEHSPNYGYTF | TGCGCCAGCAGCCAAGAACACAGCCCTAACTATGGCTACACCTTC
once | - | TRBJ1-2 | TRBV30 | CAWSQYTSNYGYTF | TGTGCCTGGAGTCAGTACACCTCTAACTATGGCTACACCTTC
- | - | TRBJ1-2 | TRBV7-8 | CASSLEGQAMGYTF | TGTGCCAGCAGCTTGGAGGGCCAGGCGATGGGCTACACCTTC
- | TRBD1 | TRBJ1-2 | TRBV6-1 | CASTATGGYTF | TGTGCCAGCACCGCGACAGGGGGCTACACCTTC
- | TRBD1 | TRBJ1-2 | TRBV4-3 | CASSRSQGNYGYTF | TGCGCCAGCAGCCGGTCACAGGGGAATTATGGCTACACCTTC
few | TRBD1 | TRBJ1-1 | TRBV7-9 | CASSPISGTGVRNTEAFF | TGTGCCAGCAGCCCCATTTCCGGGACAGGGGTCCGGAACACTGAAGCTTTCTTT
- | TRBD1 | TRBJ2-3 | TRBV28 | CASRPTGGNTQYF | TGTGCCAGCAGGCCAACAGGGGGCAATACGCAGTATTTT
- | - | TRBJ2-7 | TRBV9 | CASSPWRDSAYEQYF | TGTGCCAGCAGCCCCTGGAGGGACAGCGCCTACGAGCAGTACTTC
- | - | TRBJ1-4 | TRBV4-2 | CASSQAVRGTNEKLFF | TGTGCCAGCAGCCAAGCCGTCAGGGGAACTAATGAAAAACTGTTTTTT
- | - | TRBJ2-7 | TRBV9 | CASSPEALFSYEQYF | TGTGCCAGCAGCCCAGAGGCCCTCTTCTCCTACGAGCAGTACTTC
- | - | TRBJ1-5 | TRBV19 | CASGQSIQPQHF | TGTGCCAGTGGACAGTCTATTCAGCCCCAGCATTTT
- | TRBD1 | TRBJ2-1 | TRBV28 | CASSFWAGGDPKDNEQFF | TGTGCCAGCAGTTTTTGGGCAGGGGGCGATCCGAAAGACAATGAGCAGTTCTTC
- | - | TRBJ1-1 | TRBV19 | CASSIAGGLAEAFF | TGTGCCAGTAGTATAGCAGGAGGGCTCGCTGAAGCTTTCTTT
- | - | TRBJ2-5 | TRBV30 | CAFAGHQETQYF | TGTGCCTTCGCGGGCCACCAAGAGACCCAGTACTTC
- | - | TRBJ2-3 | TRBV18 | CASSRPGLTDTQYF | TGTGCCAGCTCACGCCCGGGATTAACAGATACGCAGTATTTT
- | - | TRBJ1-1 | TRBV6-6 | CASIRGSQGHTEAFF | TGTGCCAGCATCCGCGGGAGCCAAGGCCACACTGAAGCTTTCTTT
once | TRBD2 | TRBJ2-5 | TRBV7-2 | CASSKTSGLAQETQYF | TGTGCCAGCAGCAAAACCTCCGGACTAGCCCAAGAGACCCAGTACTTC
- | - | TRBJ2-5 | TRBV2 | CASSLMAVQETQYF | TGTGCCAGCAGTTTAATGGCGGTACAAGAGACCCAGTACTTC
few | TRBD1 | TRBJ1-4 | TRBV7-9 | CASSWTGQFEKLFF | TGTGCCAGCAGCTGGACAGGGCAGTTTGAAAAACTGTTTTTT
- | - | TRBJ1-4 | TRBV30 | CAWSVAGVATNEKLFF | TGTGCCTGGAGTGTAGCGGGAGTTGCAACTAATGAAAAACTGTTTTTT
- | - | TRBJ1-2 | TRBV12-5 | CASGENSYSNHRGYTF | TGTGCTAGTGGTGAGAACTCCTATTCGAATCACCGGGGCTACACCTTC
- | - | TRBJ2-1 | TRBV7-3 | CASSLSRSNEQFF | TGTGCCAGCAGCTTAAGTCGGAGCAATGAGCAGTTCTTC
- | - | TRBJ2-7 | TRBV5-1 | CASSGDGALNSYEQYF | TGCGCCAGCAGCGGCGATGGGGCCCTGAACTCCTACGAGCAGTACTTC
- | TRBD1 | TRBJ1-5 | TRBV10-3 | CAIGQGGQPQHF | TGTGCCATCGGACAGGGCGGTCAGCCCCAGCATTTT
- | TRBD2 | TRBJ2-3 | TRBV9 | CASSGSGGLLITDTQYF | TGTGCCAGCAGCGGTAGCGGGGGGCTCTTGATTACAGATACGCAGTATTTT
- | TRBD1 | TRBJ1-2 | TRBV6-6 | CASSYSTQEGAFVYTF | TGTGCCAGCAGTTACTCGACCCAGGAGGGGGCGTTTGTCTACACCTTC
once | - | TRBJ1-1 | TRBV4-1 | CASSGQGSQAFF | TGCGCCAGCAGCGGCCAGGGCTCTCAAGCTTTCTTT
- | - | TRBJ1-5 | TRBV4-2 | CASSQGSRVNQPQHF | TGTGCCAGCAGCCAAGGTTCCAGGGTCAATCAGCCCCAGCATTTT
once | TRBD2 | TRBJ2-1 | TRBV7-8 | CASSPTSGRYNEQFF | TGTGCCAGCAGCCCCACTAGCGGACGTTACAATGAGCAGTTCTTC
- | TRBD1 | TRBJ1-5 | TRBV6-5 | CASREIQGAGQPQHF | TGTGCCAGCAGAGAAATACAGGGGGCAGGTCAGCCCCAGCATTTT
- | TRBD1 | TRBJ2-5 | TRBV4-3 | CASSQGRTGRETQYF | TGCGCCAGCAGCCAAGGACGGACAGGGCGGGAGACCCAGTACTTC
few | - | TRBJ1-2 | TRBV5-6 | CASSLHGSWGYTF | TGTGCCAGCAGCTTGCACGGGTCTTGGGGCTACACCTTC
- | - | TRBJ2-7 | TRBV7-2 | CASSPRGGTASYEQYF | TGTGCCAGCAGCCCCCGCGGGGGGACAGCTTCCTACGAGCAGTACTTC
- | - | TRBJ1-2 | TRBV28 | CASSRSNYGYTF | TGTGCCAGCAGCCGTTCTAACTATGGCTACACCTTC
- | - | TRBJ2-7 | TRBV2 | CASSDPPADYEQYF | TGTGCCAGCAGTGATCCGCCGGCGGACTACGAGCAGTACTTC
- | TRBD2 | TRBJ2-1 | TRBV19 | CAVKAGSYNEQFF | TGTGCCGTAAAAGCGGGATCCTACAATGAGCAGTTCTTC
- | - | TRBJ2-7 | TRBV7-9 | CASSPRDTNYEQYF | TGTGCCAGCAGCCCTAGGGACACCAACTACGAGCAGTACTTC
- | - | TRBJ2-5 | TRBV30 | CAWNSPQETQYF | TGTGCCTGGAACTCCCCCCAAGAGACCCAGTACTTC
- | - | TRBJ1-5 | TRBV28 | CASTRGGSNQPQHF | TGTGCCAGCACTCGTGGGGGGAGCAATCAGCCCCAGCATTTT
- | - | TRBJ2-2 | TRBV7-9 | CASGPGGKQSNTGELFF | TGTGCCAGCGGGCCAGGAGGAAAACAGTCGAACACCGGGGAGCTGTTTTTT
once | TRBD2 | TRBJ2-7 | TRBV7-9 | CASSLPGTSVYEQYF | TGTGCCAGCAGCCTTCCCGGGACTAGTGTGTACGAGCAGTACTTC
few | - | TRBJ1-1 | TRBV2 | CASNWGLRLEAFF | TGTGCCAGCAACTGGGGCCTTCGGCTTGAAGCTTTCTTT
- | - | TRBJ1-2 | TRBV7-3 | CASSFRGGAGITF | TGTGCCAGCAGCTTTCGGGGGGGCGCAGGCATCACCTTC
- | - | TRBJ1-2 | TRBV6-1 | CASRLRAAPLYGYTF | TGTGCCAGCAGGCTGAGGGCCGCGCCACTCTATGGCTACACCTTC
- | - | TRBJ2-7 | TRBV27 | CASSFGREARSAYF | TGTGCCAGCAGTTTCGGCAGGGAGGCGCGGTCAGCGTACTTC
- | - | TRBJ1-5 | TRBV7-8 | CASSLDRQRNQPQHF | TGTGCCAGCAGCCTCGACAGGCAACGCAATCAGCCCCAGCATTTT
- | - | TRBJ1-2 | TRBV13 | CASSLVGSRGANYGYTF | TGTGCCAGCAGCTTAGTAGGCTCCAGGGGCGCTAACTATGGCTACACCTTC
few | - | TRBJ1-1 | TRBV19 | CASTPSTEARAFF | TGTGCCAGTACCCCATCGACGGAGGCGAGAGCTTTCTTT
- | - | TRBJ2-7 | TRBV30 | CAWSGSGTGQYF | TGTGCCTGGAGCGGATCGGGTACTGGGCAGTACTTC
- | - | TRBJ2-6 | TRBV4-3 | CASSQEITATGANVLTF | TGCGCCAGCAGCCAAGAAATAACAGCTACTGGGGCCAACGTCCTGACTTTC
- | - | TRBJ1-1 | TRBV27 | CASSFLRAGANTEAFF | TGTGCCAGCAGTTTCTTGCGGGCAGGGGCGAACACTGAAGCTTTCTTT
- | - | TRBJ1-6 | TRBV5-4 | CASRTAYNSPLHF | TGTGCCAGCAGGACAGCTTATAATTCACCCCTCCACTTT
- | - | TRBJ2-2 | TRBV30 | CAWISRQGGTGELFF | TGTGCCTGGATATCCCGACAGGGAGGCACCGGGGAGCTGTTTTTT
- | TRBD1 | TRBJ2-7 | TRBV6-6 | CASSYAGTGGEQYF | TGTGCCAGCAGTTACGCGGGGACAGGCGGCGAGCAGTACTTC
once | TRBD1 | TRBJ2-7 | TRBV4-1 | CASSPTGGLRSEQYF | TGCGCCAGCAGCCCCACAGGGGGATTAAGGTCCGAGCAGTACTTC
- | TRBD1 | TRBJ2-7 | TRBV7-2 | CASSLVGQLLRQYF | TGTGCCAGCAGCTTAGTGGGACAGCTATTGCGCCAGTACTTC
few | - | TRBJ1-1 | TRBV5-6 | CASSLVMGGDTEAFF | TGTGCCAGCAGCTTGGTTATGGGAGGGGACACTGAAGCTTTCTTT
- | TRBD2 | TRBJ2-1 | TRBV30 | CAWSVLPLRSGGPPQFF | TGTGCCTGGAGTGTACTTCCTCTTAGGAGCGGGGGACCGCCCCAGTTCTTC
- | TRBD2 | TRBJ2-5 | TRBV15 | CATSRDRGLEETQYF | TGTGCCACCAGCAGAGATCGGGGACTAGAAGAGACCCAGTACTTC